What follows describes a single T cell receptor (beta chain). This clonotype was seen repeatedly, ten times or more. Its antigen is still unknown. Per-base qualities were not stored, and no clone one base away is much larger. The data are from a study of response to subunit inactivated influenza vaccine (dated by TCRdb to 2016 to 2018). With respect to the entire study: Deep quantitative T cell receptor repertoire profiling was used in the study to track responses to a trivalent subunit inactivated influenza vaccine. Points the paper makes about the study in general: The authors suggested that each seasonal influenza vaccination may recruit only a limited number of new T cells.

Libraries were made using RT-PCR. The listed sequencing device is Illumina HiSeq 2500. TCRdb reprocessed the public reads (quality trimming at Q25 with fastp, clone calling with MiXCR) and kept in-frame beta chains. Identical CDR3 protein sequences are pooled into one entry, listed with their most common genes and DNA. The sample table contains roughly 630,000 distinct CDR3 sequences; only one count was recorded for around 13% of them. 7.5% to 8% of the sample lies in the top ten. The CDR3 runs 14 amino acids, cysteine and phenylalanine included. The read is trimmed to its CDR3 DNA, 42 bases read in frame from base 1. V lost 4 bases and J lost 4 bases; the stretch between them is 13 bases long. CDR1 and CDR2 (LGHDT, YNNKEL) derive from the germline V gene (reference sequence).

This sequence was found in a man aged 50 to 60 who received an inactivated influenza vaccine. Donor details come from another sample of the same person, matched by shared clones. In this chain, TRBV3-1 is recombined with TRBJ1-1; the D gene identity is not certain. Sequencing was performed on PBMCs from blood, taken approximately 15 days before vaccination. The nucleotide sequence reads TGTGCCAGCAGCCCCTCTCTAGTGGGCACTGAAGCTTTCTTT. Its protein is CASSPSLVGTEAFF.